The present T cell receptor (beta chain) was sequenced within a study of CD4 T cells in relation to SARS-CoV-2 and coronaviruses. The data were produced by immunoSEQ multiplex PCR, yet TCRdb's version contains in-frame clones alone and is incomplete. The table shows approximately 60,000 clones, with under 95% occurring only once. The material sequenced was naive CD4+ T cells from PBMCs. The subset here: naive CD4+ T cells isolated by negative enrichment. The clonotype was recovered from an adult with COVID-19.

Here the CDR3 DNA reads TGTGCCACCAGTGTACTAGGTTCGGCGAACACCGGGGAGCTGTTTTTT. Its protein product is CATSVLGSANTGELFF. The chain couples TRBV24-1 to TRBJ2-2; D might be TRBD2 (5 bases). V lost 5 bases, J lost 0 bases, and 12 bases lay in between. The CDR3 is 16 residues long. The germline V gene has CDR1 KGHDR and CDR2 SFDVKD.